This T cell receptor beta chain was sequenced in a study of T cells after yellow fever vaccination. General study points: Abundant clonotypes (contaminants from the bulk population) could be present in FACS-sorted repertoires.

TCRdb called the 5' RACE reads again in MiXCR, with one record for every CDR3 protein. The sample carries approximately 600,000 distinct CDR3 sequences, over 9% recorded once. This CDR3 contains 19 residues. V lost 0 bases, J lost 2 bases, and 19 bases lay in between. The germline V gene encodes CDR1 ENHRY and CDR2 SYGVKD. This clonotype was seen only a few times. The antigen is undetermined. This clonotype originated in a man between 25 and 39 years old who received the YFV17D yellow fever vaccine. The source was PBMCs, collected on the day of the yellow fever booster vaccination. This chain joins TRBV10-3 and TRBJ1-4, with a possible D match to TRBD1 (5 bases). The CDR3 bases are TGTGCCATCAGTGAGTCGTTCGGGACCCCGGCAGGGACTAATGAAAAACTGTTTTTT. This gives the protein CAISESFGTPAGTNEKLFF.